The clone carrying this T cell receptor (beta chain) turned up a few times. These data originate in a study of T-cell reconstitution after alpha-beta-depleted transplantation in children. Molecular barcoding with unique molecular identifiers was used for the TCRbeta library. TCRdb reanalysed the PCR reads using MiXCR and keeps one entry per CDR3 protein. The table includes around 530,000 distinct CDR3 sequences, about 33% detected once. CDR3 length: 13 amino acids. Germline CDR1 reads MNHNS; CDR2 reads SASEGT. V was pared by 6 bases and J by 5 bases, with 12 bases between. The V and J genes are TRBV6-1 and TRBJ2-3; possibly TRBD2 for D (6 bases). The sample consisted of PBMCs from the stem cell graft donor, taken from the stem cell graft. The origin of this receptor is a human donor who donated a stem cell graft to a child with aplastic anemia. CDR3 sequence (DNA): TGTGCCAGCAGAATAGCGGTGGGAGATACGCAGTATTTT. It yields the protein CASRIAVGDTQYF.